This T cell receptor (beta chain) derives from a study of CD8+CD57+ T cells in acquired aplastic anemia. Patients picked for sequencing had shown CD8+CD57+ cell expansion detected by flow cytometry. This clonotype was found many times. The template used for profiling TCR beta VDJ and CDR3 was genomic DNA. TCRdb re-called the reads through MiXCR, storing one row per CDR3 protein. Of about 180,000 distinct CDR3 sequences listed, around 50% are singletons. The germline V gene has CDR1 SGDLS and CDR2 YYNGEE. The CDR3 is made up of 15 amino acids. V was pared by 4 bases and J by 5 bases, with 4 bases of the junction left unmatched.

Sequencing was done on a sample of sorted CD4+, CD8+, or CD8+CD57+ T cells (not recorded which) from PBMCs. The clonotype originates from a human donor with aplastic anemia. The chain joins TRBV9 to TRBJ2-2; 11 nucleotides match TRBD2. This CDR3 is CASSPTSGMTGELFF. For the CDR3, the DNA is TGTGCCAGCAGCCCGACTAGCGGGATGACCGGGGAGCTGTTTTTT.